The entry below gives a single TCR beta chain sequence along with its context. Per the original methods: Amplification of reference gene primers provided the estimated nucleated cell counts. Method: immunoSEQ multiplex PCR; TCRdb's copy keeps in-frame clones and lacks some. From that table come the V and J calls and clone size; the DNA was used to work out D and trimming. The table records around 100,000 clones, approximately 86% of them present only once. The data stem from a study of blood T cell repertoires in COVID-19. The overall study: COVID-19 samples from acute and convalescent phases originated in the United States, Italy and Spain.

What was sequenced was peripheral blood. The clonotype was recovered from a man older than 75 with acute or convalescent COVID-19.

The CDR3: CASSLSAGKVYEQYF. CDR3 coding DNA: TGCGCCAGCAGCTTATCAGCGGGAAAGGTCTACGAGCAGTACTTC. This chain connects TRBV5-1 to TRBJ2-7, with 7 nucleotides matching TRBD2. The trim removed 2 bases at V and 3 bases at J, leaving 8 bases unmatched. The CDR3 has 15 amino acids. CDR1 and CDR2 (germline): SGHRS, YFSETQ.